A selection of T cell receptor beta chains follows, all from one sample in a study of blood T cell repertoires in COVID-19. Sequenced by immunoSEQ multiplex PCR; TCRdb stores in-frame clones only, minus some. The table lists roughly 230,000 clones, around four fifths of them singletons. Sequencing was performed on peripheral blood. These receptors were obtained from a man aged 40-50 years with active or convalescent COVID-19. Each CDR3 is given with its conserved first and last residue. A D gene is named only where the DNA matches it firmly. Rows give clone size only sometimes, using once, few, many, or a class for an expanded clone.

j_gene: TRBJ1-4; v_gene: TRBV11-3; abundance: .; d_gene: .; CDR3aa: CASSLSTGYEKLFF; CDR3nt: TGTGCCAGCAGCTTATCGACAGGATATGAAAAACTGTTTTTT
j_gene: TRBJ1-2; v_gene: TRBV20-1; abundance: .; d_gene: .; CDR3aa: CSASPDWAKHYGYTF; CDR3nt: TGCAGTGCTAGTCCTGATTGGGCTAAGCACTATGGCTACACCTTC
j_gene: TRBJ1-2; v_gene: TRBV15; abundance: .; d_gene: .; CDR3aa: CATSREGGGYGYTF; CDR3nt: TGTGCCACCAGCAGAGAAGGGGGGGGCTATGGCTACACCTTC
j_gene: TRBJ2-1; v_gene: TRBV7-9; abundance: .; d_gene: TRBD1; CDR3aa: CASSRQGELYNEQFF; CDR3nt: TGTGCCAGCAGCCGACAGGGCGAACTTTACAATGAGCAGTTCTTC
j_gene: TRBJ2-5; v_gene: TRBV9; abundance: .; d_gene: TRBD1; CDR3aa: CASSGDSGKETQYF; CDR3nt: TGTGCCAGCAGCGGGGACAGCGGAAAAGAGACCCAGTACTTC
j_gene: TRBJ1-1; v_gene: TRBV11-1; abundance: .; d_gene: TRBD1; CDR3aa: CASSFWTGGSSPEAFF; CDR3nt: TGTGCCAGCAGCTTTTGGACAGGGGGCTCCAGTCCTGAAGCTTTCTTT
j_gene: TRBJ2-5; v_gene: TRBV6-2/TRBV6-3; abundance: .; d_gene: .; CDR3aa: CASSYDVYGGETQYF; CDR3nt: TGTGCCAGCAGTTATGATGTCTATGGCGGGGAGACCCAGTACTTC
j_gene: TRBJ1-5; v_gene: TRBV21-1; abundance: .; d_gene: .; CDR3aa: CASSLSCPPGGRVNQPQHF; CDR3nt: TGTGCCAGCAGCCTAAGTTGCCCCCCAGGGGGTAGGGTCAATCAGCCCCAGCATTTT
j_gene: TRBJ2-2; v_gene: TRBV4-2; abundance: .; d_gene: TRBD2; CDR3aa: CASSQDPTSGANTGELFF; CDR3nt: TGTGCCAGCAGCCAAGATCCCACTAGCGGGGCGAACACCGGGGAGCTGTTTTTT
j_gene: TRBJ2-1; v_gene: TRBV4-3; abundance: few; d_gene: TRBD2; CDR3aa: CASSQAGGNEQFF; CDR3nt: TGCGCCAGCAGCCAAGCGGGGGGCAATGAGCAGTTCTTC
j_gene: TRBJ2-5; v_gene: TRBV19; abundance: .; d_gene: .; CDR3aa: CASRGEETQYF; CDR3nt: TGTGCCAGTAGAGGAGAAGAGACCCAGTACTTC
j_gene: TRBJ2-7; v_gene: TRBV7-6; abundance: .; d_gene: TRBD1; CDR3aa: CASSLYPPGGSYEQYF; CDR3nt: TGTGCCAGCAGCTTATACCCCCCAGGGGGCTCCTACGAGCAGTACTTC
j_gene: TRBJ1-2; v_gene: TRBV3-1/TRBV3-2; abundance: few; d_gene: .; CDR3aa: CASSLSLKAMGGYTF; CDR3nt: TGTGCCAGCAGCCTCTCCCTCAAGGCAATGGGCGGCTACACCTTC
j_gene: TRBJ2-7; v_gene: TRBV27; abundance: .; d_gene: .; CDR3aa: CASRTESRYEQYF; CDR3nt: TGTGCCAGTCGGACAGAGAGTAGGTACGAGCAGTACTTC
j_gene: TRBJ2-7; v_gene: TRBV3-1/TRBV3-2; abundance: .; d_gene: .; CDR3aa: CASSPSGDEQYF; CDR3nt: TGTGCCAGCAGCCCCTCCGGGGACGAGCAGTACTTC
j_gene: TRBJ2-3; v_gene: TRBV15; abundance: .; d_gene: .; CDR3aa: CATSRLRTDTQYF; CDR3nt: TGTGCCACCAGCAGGCTACGCACAGATACGCAGTATTTT
j_gene: TRBJ1-3; v_gene: TRBV2; abundance: .; d_gene: TRBD1; CDR3aa: CASSVQGQTGNTIYF; CDR3nt: TGTGCCAGCAGTGTACAGGGGCAAACTGGAAACACCATATATTTT
j_gene: TRBJ2-1; v_gene: TRBV5-5; abundance: .; d_gene: .; CDR3aa: CASSSGGAHEQFF; CDR3nt: TGTGCCAGCAGCAGCGGAGGGGCCCATGAGCAGTTCTTC
j_gene: TRBJ1-2; v_gene: TRBV11-2; abundance: .; d_gene: .; CDR3aa: CASSSKLTGTRGGYTF; CDR3nt: TGTGCCAGCAGCTCGAAGCTAACCGGGACAAGAGGAGGCTACACCTTC
j_gene: TRBJ1-1; v_gene: TRBV6-2/TRBV6-3; abundance: .; d_gene: .; CDR3aa: CASSYAPGQMNTEAFF; CDR3nt: TGTGCCAGCAGTTACGCCCCCGGACAGATGAACACTGAAGCTTTCTTT
j_gene: TRBJ1-5; v_gene: TRBV7-2; abundance: .; d_gene: TRBD1; CDR3aa: CASSPGTGVNQPQHF; CDR3nt: TGTGCCAGCAGCCCCGGGACAGGGGTCAATCAGCCCCAGCATTTT
j_gene: TRBJ2-2; v_gene: TRBV9; abundance: .; d_gene: TRBD1; CDR3aa: CASSPRTGSNTGELFF; CDR3nt: TGTGCCAGCAGCCCGCGGACAGGGAGTAACACCGGGGAGCTGTTTTTT
j_gene: TRBJ1-3; v_gene: TRBV4-3; abundance: .; d_gene: TRBD1; CDR3aa: CASSQVDRAAGNTIYF; CDR3nt: TGCGCCAGCAGCCAAGTGGACAGGGCGGCTGGAAACACCATATATTTT
j_gene: TRBJ1-1; v_gene: TRBV6-5; abundance: once; d_gene: .; CDR3aa: CASSTGLNTEAFF; CDR3nt: TGTGCCAGCAGTACAGGCCTGAACACTGAAGCTTTCTTT
j_gene: TRBJ2-7; v_gene: TRBV7-8; abundance: .; d_gene: TRBD1; CDR3aa: CASSFRDRLYEQYF; CDR3nt: TGTGCCAGCAGCTTCCGGGACAGACTCTACGAGCAGTACTTC
j_gene: TRBJ1-5; v_gene: TRBV6-5; abundance: .; d_gene: .; CDR3aa: CASSLQGGNQPQHF; CDR3nt: TGTGCCAGCAGCCTCCAGGGTGGCAATCAGCCCCAGCATTTT
j_gene: TRBJ2-3; v_gene: TRBV21-1; abundance: .; d_gene: .; CDR3aa: CASSTFKGAAMPTDTQYF; CDR3nt: TGTGCCAGCAGCACTTTTAAGGGAGCGGCGATGCCCACAGATACGCAGTATTTT
j_gene: TRBJ2-5; v_gene: TRBV3-1/TRBV3-2; abundance: .; d_gene: TRBD1; CDR3aa: CASSQDRAGGETQYF; CDR3nt: TGTGCCAGCAGCCAAGATAGGGCAGGGGGAGAGACCCAGTACTTC
j_gene: TRBJ1-1; v_gene: TRBV10-3; abundance: .; d_gene: .; CDR3aa: CAISESTGITEAFF; CDR3nt: TGTGCCATCAGTGAGTCTACAGGGATCACTGAAGCTTTCTTT
j_gene: TRBJ1-2; v_gene: TRBV6-2/TRBV6-3; abundance: .; d_gene: .; CDR3aa: CASSTRGAFGYTF; CDR3nt: TGTGCCAGCAGCACCCGGGGGGCGTTTGGCTACACCTTC
j_gene: TRBJ1-3; v_gene: TRBV2; abundance: .; d_gene: TRBD1; CDR3aa: CASSPDRGRGNTIYF; CDR3nt: TGTGCCAGCAGTCCCGACAGGGGGCGAGGAAACACCATATATTTT
j_gene: TRBJ2-1; v_gene: TRBV9; abundance: .; d_gene: TRBD2; CDR3aa: CASSGSGGAYNEQFF; CDR3nt: TGTGCCAGCAGCGGTAGCGGGGGGGCCTACAATGAGCAGTTCTTC
j_gene: TRBJ2-7; v_gene: TRBV7-9; abundance: .; d_gene: TRBD2; CDR3aa: CASSLILAAYEQYF; CDR3nt: TGTGCCAGCAGCTTAATCCTAGCGGCCTACGAGCAGTACTTC
j_gene: TRBJ1-4; v_gene: TRBV9; abundance: .; d_gene: TRBD1; CDR3aa: CASSSRQGEKLFF; CDR3nt: TGTGCCAGCAGCTCTAGACAGGGCGAAAAACTGTTTTTT
j_gene: TRBJ1-5; v_gene: TRBV20-1; abundance: once; d_gene: TRBD1; CDR3aa: CSASRESGTSRGRPQHF; CDR3nt: TGCAGTGCTAGTAGGGAATCCGGGACTTCCAGGGGGCGACCCCAGCATTTT
j_gene: TRBJ1-2; v_gene: TRBV10-3; abundance: .; d_gene: TRBD1; CDR3aa: CAISESTGGQYGYTF; CDR3nt: TGTGCCATCAGTGAGTCCACAGGGGGTCAGTATGGCTACACCTTC
j_gene: TRBJ2-1; v_gene: TRBV6-2/TRBV6-3; abundance: .; d_gene: TRBD1; CDR3aa: CASSYGTGGNYLEQFF; CDR3nt: TGTGCCAGCAGTTACGGGACAGGGGGTAACTATTTGGAGCAGTTCTTC
j_gene: TRBJ1-5; v_gene: TRBV12-3/TRBV12-4; abundance: few; d_gene: .; CDR3aa: CASSLEAGPQHF; CDR3nt: TGTGCCAGCAGTTTAGAGGCGGGGCCCCAGCATTTT
j_gene: TRBJ1-3; v_gene: TRBV11-2; abundance: once; d_gene: .; CDR3aa: CASSPPTGLKMPGNTIYF; CDR3nt: TGTGCCAGCAGCCCTCCGACAGGATTGAAAATGCCTGGAAACACCATATATTTT
j_gene: TRBJ1-2; v_gene: TRBV6-1; abundance: .; d_gene: TRBD1; CDR3aa: CASSDETGRGYTF; CDR3nt: TGTGCCAGCAGTGATGAGACAGGGCGCGGCTACACCTTC
j_gene: TRBJ2-3; v_gene: TRBV24-1; abundance: once; d_gene: .; CDR3aa: CATSATSIFATSDTQYF; CDR3nt: TGTGCCACCAGTGCAACTTCCATTTTTGCCACCTCGGATACGCAGTATTTT
j_gene: TRBJ1-2; v_gene: TRBV7-2; abundance: .; d_gene: TRBD1; CDR3aa: CASSLSGQGLHGYTF; CDR3nt: TGTGCCAGCAGCTTGTCGGGACAGGGGTTACATGGCTACACCTTC
j_gene: TRBJ2-7; v_gene: TRBV30; abundance: .; d_gene: TRBD2; CDR3aa: CARGAGGYEQYF; CDR3nt: TGTGCCCGGGGGGCGGGGGGCTACGAGCAGTACTTC
j_gene: TRBJ1-1; v_gene: TRBV12-5; abundance: .; d_gene: .; CDR3aa: CASGLSSGRTTEAFF; CDR3nt: TGTGCTAGTGGTCTCTCTTCAGGGAGGACCACTGAAGCTTTCTTT
j_gene: TRBJ1-5; v_gene: TRBV4-2; abundance: .; d_gene: TRBD1; CDR3aa: CASSPTGGGQPQHF; CDR3nt: TGTGCCAGCAGCCCGACAGGGGGCGGTCAGCCCCAGCATTTT
j_gene: TRBJ2-2; v_gene: TRBV10-1; abundance: .; d_gene: .; CDR3aa: CASSGTGTGELFF; CDR3nt: TGCGCCAGCAGTGGGACCGGGACAGGGGAGCTGTTTTTT
j_gene: TRBJ1-2; v_gene: TRBV2; abundance: .; d_gene: TRBD1; CDR3aa: CASSEQGGHSSF; CDR3nt: TGTGCCAGCAGCGAACAGGGGGGTCACTCCAGCTTC
j_gene: TRBJ2-5; v_gene: TRBV5-1; abundance: .; d_gene: .; CDR3aa: CASSTRVGDQETQYF; CDR3nt: TGCGCCAGCAGCACCCGGGTAGGTGACCAAGAGACCCAGTACTTC
j_gene: TRBJ2-3; v_gene: TRBV12-5; abundance: .; d_gene: .; CDR3aa: CASGPRSASGADTQYF; CDR3nt: TGTGCTAGTGGTCCTAGGTCGGCCTCCGGTGCAGATACGCAGTATTTT
j_gene: TRBJ1-2; v_gene: TRBV7-2; abundance: .; d_gene: TRBD1; CDR3aa: CASSYSGGVGYTF; CDR3nt: TGTGCCAGCAGTTATTCAGGGGGCGTCGGCTACACCTTC